This TCR beta chain came from a study of shared clonotypes between healthy human individuals. The table came from immunoSEQ multiplex PCR; TCRdb's copy has only in-frame clones and leaves some out. The table lists 1.5 million to 2.5 million clones, roughly 95% of them singletons. Naive-designated CD8 cells lacked CD45RO, were positively enriched for CCR7, and omitted terminally differentiated effector memory CD45RA+ cells. CDR3 length: 14 residues. V lost 5 bases and J 5 bases, leaving 13 bases between the germline ends. Germline CDR1 and CDR2: SGHTA and FQGNSA. The receptor was derived from a young man in good health. The chain links TRBV7-2 to TRBJ2-1, with D uncertain. Input material: naive CD8+ T cells sorted from blood. The CDR3 region is CASSPEFRDNEQFF. In nucleotides, the CDR3 is TGTGCCAGCAGCCCCGAGTTCCGGGACAATGAGCAGTTCTTC.